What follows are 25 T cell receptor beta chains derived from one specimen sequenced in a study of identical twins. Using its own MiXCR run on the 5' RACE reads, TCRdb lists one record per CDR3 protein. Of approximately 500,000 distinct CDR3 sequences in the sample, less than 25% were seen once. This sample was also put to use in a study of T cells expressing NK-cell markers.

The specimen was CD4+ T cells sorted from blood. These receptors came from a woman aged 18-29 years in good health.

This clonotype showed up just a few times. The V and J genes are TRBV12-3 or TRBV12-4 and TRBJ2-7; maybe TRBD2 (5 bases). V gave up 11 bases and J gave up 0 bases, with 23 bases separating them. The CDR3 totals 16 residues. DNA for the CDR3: TGTGCCGGAGGCGATCCAACTCCGAGGAGCTCCTACGAGCAGTACTTC. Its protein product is CAGGDPTPRSSYEQYF.

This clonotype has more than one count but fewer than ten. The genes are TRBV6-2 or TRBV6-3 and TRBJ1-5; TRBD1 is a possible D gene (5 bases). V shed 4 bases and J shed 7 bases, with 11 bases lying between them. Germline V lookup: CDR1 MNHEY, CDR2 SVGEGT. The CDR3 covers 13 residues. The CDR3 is CASSSGPRQPQHF. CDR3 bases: TGTGCCAGCAGTTCAGGGCCTCGGCAGCCCCAGCATTTT.

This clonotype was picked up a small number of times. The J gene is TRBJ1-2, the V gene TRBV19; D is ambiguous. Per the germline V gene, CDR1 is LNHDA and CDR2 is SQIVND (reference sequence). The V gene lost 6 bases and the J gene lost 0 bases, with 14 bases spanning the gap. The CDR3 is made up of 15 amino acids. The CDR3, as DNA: TGTGCCAGTAGCTCTGCCGGAAGAGCTAACTATGGCTACACCTTC. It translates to CASSSAGRANYGYTF. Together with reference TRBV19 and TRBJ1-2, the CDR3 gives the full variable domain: DGGITQSPKYLFRKEGQNVTLSCEQNLNHDAMYWYRQDPGQGLRLIYYSQIVNDFQKGDIAEGYSVSREKKESFPLTVTSAQKNPTAFYLCASSSAGRANYGYTFGSGTRLTVV.

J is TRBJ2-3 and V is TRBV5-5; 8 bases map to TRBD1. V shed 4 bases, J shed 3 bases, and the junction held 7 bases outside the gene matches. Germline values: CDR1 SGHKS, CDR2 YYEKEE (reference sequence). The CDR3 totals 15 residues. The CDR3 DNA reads TGTGCCAGCAGCCCTAACAGGGGGAAGACAGATACGCAGTATTTT. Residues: CASSPNRGKTDTQYF.

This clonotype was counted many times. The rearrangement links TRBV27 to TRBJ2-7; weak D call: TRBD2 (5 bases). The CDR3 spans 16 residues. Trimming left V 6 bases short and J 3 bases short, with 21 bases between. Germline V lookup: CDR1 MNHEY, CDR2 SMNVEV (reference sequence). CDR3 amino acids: CASSLGSGNRRYEQYF. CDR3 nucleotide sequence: TGTGCCAGCAGCCTAGGGTCGGGGAATCGACGCTACGAGCAGTACTTC.

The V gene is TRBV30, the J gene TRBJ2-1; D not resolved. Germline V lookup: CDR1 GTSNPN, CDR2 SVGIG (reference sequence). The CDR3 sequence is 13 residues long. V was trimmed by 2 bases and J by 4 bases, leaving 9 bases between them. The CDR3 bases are TGTGCCTGGAGTTTGGGGTCTTACAATGAGCAGTTCTTC. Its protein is CAWSLGSYNEQFF. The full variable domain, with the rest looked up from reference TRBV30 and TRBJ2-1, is SQTIHQWPATLVQPVGSPLSLECTVEGTSNPNLYWYRQAAGRGLQLLFYSVGIGQISSEVPQNLSASRPQDRQFILSSKKLLLSDSGFYLCAWSLGSYNEQFFGPGTRLTVL.

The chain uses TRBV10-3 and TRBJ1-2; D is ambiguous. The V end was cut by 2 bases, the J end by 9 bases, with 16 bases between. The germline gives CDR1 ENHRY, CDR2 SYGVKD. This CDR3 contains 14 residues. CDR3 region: CAISELTGLRCYTF. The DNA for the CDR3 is TGTGCCATCAGTGAGCTAACCGGCTTGAGATGCTACACCTTC.

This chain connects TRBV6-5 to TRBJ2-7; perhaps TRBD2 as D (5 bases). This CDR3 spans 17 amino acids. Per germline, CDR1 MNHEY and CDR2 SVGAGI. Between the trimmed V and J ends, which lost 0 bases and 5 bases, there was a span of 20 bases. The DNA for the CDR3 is TGTGCCAGCAGTTACTCGAGAGCCATGGAGTCGGGGAACGAGCAGTACTTC. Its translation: CASSYSRAMESGNEQYF.

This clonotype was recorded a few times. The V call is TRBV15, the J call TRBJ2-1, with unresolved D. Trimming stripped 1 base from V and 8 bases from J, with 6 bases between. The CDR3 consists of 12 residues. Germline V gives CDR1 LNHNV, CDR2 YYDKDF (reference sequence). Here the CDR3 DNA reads TGTGCCACCAGCAGAGGCGAGGATGAGCAGTTCTTC. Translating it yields CATSRGEDEQFF.

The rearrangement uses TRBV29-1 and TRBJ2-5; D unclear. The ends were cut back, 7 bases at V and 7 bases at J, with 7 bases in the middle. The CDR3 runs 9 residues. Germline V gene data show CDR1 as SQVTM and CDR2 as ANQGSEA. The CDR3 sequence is CSARWTQYF. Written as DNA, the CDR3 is TGCAGCGCTAGATGGACCCAGTACTTC.

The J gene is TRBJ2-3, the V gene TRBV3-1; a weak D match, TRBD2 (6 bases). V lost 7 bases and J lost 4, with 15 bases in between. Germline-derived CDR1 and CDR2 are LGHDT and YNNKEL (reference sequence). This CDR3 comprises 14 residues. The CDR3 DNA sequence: TGTGCCAGCACCACAGCGGGTGGACCAGATACGCAGTATTTT. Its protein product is CASTTAGGPDTQYF.

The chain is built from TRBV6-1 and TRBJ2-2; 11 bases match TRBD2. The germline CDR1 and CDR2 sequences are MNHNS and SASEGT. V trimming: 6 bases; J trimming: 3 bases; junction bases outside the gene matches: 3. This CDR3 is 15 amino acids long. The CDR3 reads CASRLAGAHTGELFF. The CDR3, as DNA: TGTGCCAGCAGACTAGCGGGGGCTCACACCGGGGAGCTGTTTTTT.

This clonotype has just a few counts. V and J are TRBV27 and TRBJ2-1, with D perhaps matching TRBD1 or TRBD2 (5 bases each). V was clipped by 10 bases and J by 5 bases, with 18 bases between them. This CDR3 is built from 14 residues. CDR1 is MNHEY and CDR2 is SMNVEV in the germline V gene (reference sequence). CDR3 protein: CATGGVGADNEQFF. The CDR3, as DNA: TGTGCCACCGGAGGAGTAGGGGCTGACAATGAGCAGTTCTTC.

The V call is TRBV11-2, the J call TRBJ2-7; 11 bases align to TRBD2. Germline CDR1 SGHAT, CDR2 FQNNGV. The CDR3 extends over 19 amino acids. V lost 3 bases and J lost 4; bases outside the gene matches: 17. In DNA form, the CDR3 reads TGTGCCAGCAGCTTTAGGGGAATTAGCGGGAGGGAGGGGGGTTACGAGCAGTACTTC. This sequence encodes CASSFRGISGREGGYEQYF. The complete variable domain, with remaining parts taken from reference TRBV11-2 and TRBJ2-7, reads EAGVAQSPRYKIIEKRQSVAFWCNPISGHATLYWYQQILGQGPKLLIQFQNNGVVDDSQLPKDRFSAERLKGVDSTLKIQPAKLEDSAVYLCASSFRGISGREGGYEQYFGPGTRLTVT.

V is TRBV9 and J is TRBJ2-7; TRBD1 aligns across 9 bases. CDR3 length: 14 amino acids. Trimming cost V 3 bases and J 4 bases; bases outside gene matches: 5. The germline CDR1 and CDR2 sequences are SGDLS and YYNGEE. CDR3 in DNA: TGTGCCAGCAGCGCTACAGGGGGCGCGTACGAGCAGTACTTC. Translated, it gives CASSATGGAYEQYF.

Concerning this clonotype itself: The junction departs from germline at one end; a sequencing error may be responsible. CDR3 nucleotides: TGTGCCAGCAGCCTAGGGACTAGCGGGAGTCCGGTCTTC. Its translation: CASSLGTSGSPVF. The rearrangement links TRBV11-1 to TRBJ2-1, with 14 positions matching TRBD2. The CDR3 spans 13 residues. The germline V gene encodes CDR1 SGHAT and CDR2 FQDESV (reference sequence).

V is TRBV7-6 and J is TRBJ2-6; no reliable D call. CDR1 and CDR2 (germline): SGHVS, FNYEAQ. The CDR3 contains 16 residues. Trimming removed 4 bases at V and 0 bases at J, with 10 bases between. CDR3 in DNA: TGTGCCAGCAGCTCTCTCAGTAACTCTGGGGCCAACGTCCTGACTTTC. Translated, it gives CASSSLSNSGANVLTF.

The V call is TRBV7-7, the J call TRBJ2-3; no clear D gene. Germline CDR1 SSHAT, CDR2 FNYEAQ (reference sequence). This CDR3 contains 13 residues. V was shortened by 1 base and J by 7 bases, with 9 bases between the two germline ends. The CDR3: CASSLVGHYTQYF. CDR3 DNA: TGTGCCAGCAGCTTAGTTGGTCATTATACGCAGTATTTT.

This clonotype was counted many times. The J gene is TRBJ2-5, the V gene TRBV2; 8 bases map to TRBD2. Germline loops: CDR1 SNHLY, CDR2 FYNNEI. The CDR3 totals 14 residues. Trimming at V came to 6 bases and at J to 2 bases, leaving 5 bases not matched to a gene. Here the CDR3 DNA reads TGTGCCAGCAGCGCGACTAGCGAGCAAGAGACCCAGTACTTC. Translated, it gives CASSATSEQETQYF.

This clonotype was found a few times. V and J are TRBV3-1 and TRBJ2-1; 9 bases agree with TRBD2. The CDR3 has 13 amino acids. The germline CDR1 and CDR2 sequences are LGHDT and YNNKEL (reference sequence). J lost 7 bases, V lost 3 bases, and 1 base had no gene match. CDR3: CASSQLAGNEQFF. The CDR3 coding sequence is TGTGCCAGCAGCCAGCTAGCGGGAAATGAGCAGTTCTTC.

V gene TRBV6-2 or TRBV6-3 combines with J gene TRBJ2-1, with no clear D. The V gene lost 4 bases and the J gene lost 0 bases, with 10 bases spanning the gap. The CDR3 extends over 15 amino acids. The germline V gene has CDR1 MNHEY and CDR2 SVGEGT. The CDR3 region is CASSSNPSSYNEQFF. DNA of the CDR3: TGTGCCAGCAGTTCCAATCCTAGCTCCTACAATGAGCAGTTCTTC.

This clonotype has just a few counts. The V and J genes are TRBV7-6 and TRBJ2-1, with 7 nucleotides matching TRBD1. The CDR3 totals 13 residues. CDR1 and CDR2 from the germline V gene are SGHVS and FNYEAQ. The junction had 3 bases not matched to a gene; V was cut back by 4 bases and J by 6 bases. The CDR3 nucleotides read TGTGCCAGCAGCTCCGACAGGGCCAATGAGCAGTTCTTC. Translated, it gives CASSSDRANEQFF.

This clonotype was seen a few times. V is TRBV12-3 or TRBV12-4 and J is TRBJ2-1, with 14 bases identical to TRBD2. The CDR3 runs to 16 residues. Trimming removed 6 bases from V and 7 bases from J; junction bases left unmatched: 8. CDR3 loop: CASSPRTSGGHNEQFF. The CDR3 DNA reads TGTGCCAGCAGCCCCAGGACTAGCGGGGGGCATAATGAGCAGTTCTTC.

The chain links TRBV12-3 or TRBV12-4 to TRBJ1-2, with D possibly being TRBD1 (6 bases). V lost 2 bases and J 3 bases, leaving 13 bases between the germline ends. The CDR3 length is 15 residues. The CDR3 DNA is TGTGCCAGCAGTTTACGGACAGAGATTCACTATGGCTACACCTTC. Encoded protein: CASSLRTEIHYGYTF.

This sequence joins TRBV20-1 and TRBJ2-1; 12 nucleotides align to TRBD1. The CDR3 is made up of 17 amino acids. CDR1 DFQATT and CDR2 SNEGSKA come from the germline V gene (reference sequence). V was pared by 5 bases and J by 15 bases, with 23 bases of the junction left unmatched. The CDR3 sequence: CSAGRIVPGQGANKLFF. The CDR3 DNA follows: TGCAGTGCTGGCCGGATAGTGCCGGGACAGGGGGCCAATAAGTTGTTCTTC.